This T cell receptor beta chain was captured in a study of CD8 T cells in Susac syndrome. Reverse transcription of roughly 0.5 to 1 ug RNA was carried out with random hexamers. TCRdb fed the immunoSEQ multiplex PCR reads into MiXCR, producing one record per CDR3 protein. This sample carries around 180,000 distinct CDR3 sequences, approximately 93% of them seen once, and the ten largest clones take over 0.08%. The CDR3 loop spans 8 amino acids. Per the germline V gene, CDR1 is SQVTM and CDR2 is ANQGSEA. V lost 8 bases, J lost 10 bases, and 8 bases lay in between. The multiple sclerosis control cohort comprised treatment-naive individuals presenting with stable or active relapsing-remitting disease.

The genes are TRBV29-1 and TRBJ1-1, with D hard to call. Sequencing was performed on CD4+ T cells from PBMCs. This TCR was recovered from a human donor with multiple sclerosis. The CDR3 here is CSPSGAFF. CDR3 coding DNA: TGCAGCCCCTCAGGAGCTTTCTTT.